This T cell receptor (beta chain) was found in a study of T-cell reconstitution after alpha-beta-depleted transplantation in children. This CDR3 is 13 amino acids long. Looked up from germline, CDR1 is LNHNV and CDR2 is YYDKDF (reference sequence). Trimming took 0 bases from V and 4 from J, leaving 6 bases between them. Preparation of the TCRbeta library used unique molecular identifiers. Using its own MiXCR run on the PCR reads, TCRdb lists one record per CDR3 protein. In the table there are 600,000 to 700,000 distinct CDR3 sequences, about 15% of which are singletons. This clonotype was detected many times.

The chain recombines TRBV15 with TRBJ1-2; D unresolved. This TCR was recovered from a human donor who donated a stem cell graft to a child with acute myeloid leukemia. The sample was PBMCs from the stem cell graft donor, taken from the stem cell graft. In DNA form, the CDR3 reads TGTGCCACCAGCAGAGATCTGATCTATGGCTACACCTTC. This translates into CATSRDLIYGYTF.